What follows are 15 T cell receptor beta chains derived from one specimen sequenced in a study of spatial heterogeneity in lung cancer. One entry per CDR3 protein, called by TCRdb with MiXCR from the 5' RACE reads. The data hold around 110,000 distinct CDR3 sequences, with more than 9% observed a single time. Time point denoted: blood at routine non-recurrence follow-up after resection. Material for sequencing was whole RNA from tumor, nontumor lung or frozen PBMC, left unsorted. The specimen comprised PBMCs, sampled at follow-up. The source is a male donor with early-stage non-small cell lung cancer.

This clonotype was seen only a few times. The V and J genes are TRBV3-1 and TRBJ2-5; 13 bases map to TRBD2. Germline V gene lookup returns CDR1 LGHDT and CDR2 YNNKEL (reference sequence). This CDR3 spans 17 amino acids. Unmatched junction bases numbered 9, after V lost 4 bases and J lost 4 bases. As DNA, the CDR3 is TGTGCCAGCAGCCGTCGACTAGCGGGGGGACGTGGAGAGACCCAGTACTTC. This codes for CASSRRLAGGRGETQYF.

This clonotype was detected ten times or more. The CDR3 DNA follows: TGTGCCAGCAGCCCGCAAGGACTAGCGGGGGGCCGCAATGAGCAGTTCTTC. This translates into CASSPQGLAGGRNEQFF. This chain connects TRBV11-2 to TRBJ2-1, with 14 bases lining up with TRBD2. The CDR3 totals 17 residues. The ends lost 5 bases at V and 6 bases at J; junction bases unmatched: 9. CDR1 is SGHAT and CDR2 is FQNNGV in the germline V gene.

This clonotype was counted ten times or more. This sequence joins TRBV15 and TRBJ2-7, with TRBD1 matching over 8 bases. V was clipped by 0 bases and J by 4 bases; unmatched bases: 5. This CDR3 has 15 amino acids. Germline V lookup: CDR1 LNHNV, CDR2 YYDKDF (reference sequence). For the CDR3, the DNA is TGTGCCACCAGCAGAGATCAGGGGGCCTTTTACGAGCAGTACTTC. Translated, it gives CATSRDQGAFYEQYF.

In this sample, this clonotype turned up a few times. This rearrangement joins TRBV20-1 to TRBJ2-1; D is uncertain. Trimming shortened V by 3 bases and J by 5 bases, and 2 bases separated the two germline ends. Germline lookup yields CDR1 DFQATT and CDR2 SNEGSKA (reference sequence). The CDR3 runs 10 residues. CDR3 in DNA: TGCAGTGCTAGGAACAATGAGCAGTTCTTC. Translation gives CSARNNEQFF.

This clonotype has at least ten counts. The chain carries TRBV3-1 and TRBJ1-1, with 7 positions matching TRBD1. The J segment lost 6 bases and the V segment lost 6 bases, leaving 4 bases of the junction unmatched. CDR1 and CDR2 (germline): LGHDT, YNNKEL (reference sequence). This CDR3 spans 12 amino acids. CDR3 sequence (DNA): TGTGCCAGCAGGAGACAGGGTTCTGAAGCTTTCTTT. Protein: CASRRQGSEAFF. Supplemented by reference TRBV3-1 and TRBJ1-1, the full variable domain reads DTAVSQTPKYLVTQMGNDKSIKCEQNLGHDTMYWYKQDSKKFLKIMFSYNNKELIINETVPNRFSPKSPDKAHLNLHINSLELGDSAVYFCASRRQGSEAFFGQGTRLTVV.

The gene calls are TRBV5-1 and TRBJ1-4, with D uncertain. Between the trimmed V and J ends, which lost 1 base and 8 bases, there was a span of 9 bases. Germline V CDR1 and CDR2: SGHRS, YFSETQ. CDR3 length equals 13 residues. This CDR3 is CASSLISGEKLFF. CDR3 DNA: TGCGCCAGCAGCTTGATCTCTGGGGAAAAACTGTTTTTT.

This chain connects TRBV12-3 or TRBV12-4 to TRBJ1-4, with D hard to call. This CDR3 has 12 residues. The germline V and J ends were trimmed by 5 bases and 4 bases, with 5 bases remaining between them. This CDR3 is CASSDINEKLFF. CDR3 in DNA: TGTGCCAGCAGTGACATTAATGAAAAACTGTTTTTT.

The table lists this clonotype with a few counts. The J gene is TRBJ2-1, the V gene TRBV24-1; D unresolved. V shed 4 bases and J shed 0 bases, with 9 bases lying between them. Germline lookup yields CDR1 KGHDR and CDR2 SFDVKD. The CDR3 contains 15 residues. The CDR3 region has the DNA TGTGCCACCAGTGAAAAGGGCCACTCCTACAATGAGCAGTTCTTC. Translation: CATSEKGHSYNEQFF.

This clonotype was observed a few times. The V gene is TRBV18, the J gene TRBJ1-2; 9 bases are a match to TRBD1. CDR1 is KGHSH and CDR2 is LQKENI in the germline V gene. The CDR3 length is 15 residues. J lost 7 bases, V lost 0 bases, and 6 bases had no gene match. The CDR3 coding sequence is TGTGCCAGCTCACCACCTAACCGGGACAGGGTTGGCTACACCTTC. Its protein is CASSPPNRDRVGYTF.

The chain recombines TRBV5-1 with TRBJ2-3; 7 bases agree with TRBD1. This CDR3 is 16 amino acids long. CDR1 SGHRS and CDR2 YFSETQ come from the germline V gene. V trimming: 4 bases; J trimming: 2 bases; junction bases outside the gene matches: 10. CDR3 nucleotide sequence: TGCGCCAGCAGCCCGGGGACAGTGGGAATCACAGATACGCAGTATTTT. Translation: CASSPGTVGITDTQYF. Drawing the rest from reference TRBV5-1 and TRBJ2-3, the complete variable domain is KAGVTQTPRYLIKTRGQQVTLSCSPISGHRSVSWYQQTPGQGLQFLFEYFSETQRNKGNFPGRFSGRQFSNSRSEMNVSTLELGDSALYLCASSPGTVGITDTQYFGPGTRLTVL.

This clonotype was detected many times. V usage is TRBV29-1 and J usage is TRBJ1-1; D may be TRBD1 (5 bases). Trimming pared 6 bases from V and 6 bases from J, leaving 14 bases between. CDR3 size: 12 residues. Germline V lookup: CDR1 SQVTM, CDR2 ANQGSEA. The CDR3 DNA is TGCAGCGTGGGGGATCACAGAGCTGAAGCTTTCTTT. Translation: CSVGDHRAEAFF.

The rearrangement links TRBV20-1 to TRBJ2-1, with a weak D call TRBD2 (6 bases). The CDR3 sequence is 17 residues long. CDR1 and CDR2 from the germline V gene are DFQATT and SNEGSKA (reference sequence). Trimming removed 1 base from V and 0 bases from J, with 16 bases in between. In DNA, the CDR3 is TGCAGTGCTAGAGGCGGGGACGGCAAAAGCTCCTACAATGAGCAGTTCTTC. This encodes CSARGGDGKSSYNEQFF.

This clonotype has more than one count but fewer than ten. The chain is built from TRBV5-1 and TRBJ1-1, with 9 nucleotides matching TRBD1. With V trimmed by 8 bases and J by 0 bases, 8 bases remained unmatched. This CDR3 is built from 15 residues. From germline, CDR1 is SGHRS and CDR2 YFSETQ. CDR3: CASKQGALMNTEAFF. The CDR3 DNA follows: TGCGCCAGTAAACAGGGGGCCTTAATGAACACTGAAGCTTTCTTT.

This clonotype occurred a few times. This chain joins TRBV5-1 and TRBJ2-3, with 14 bases fitting TRBD2. Germline-derived CDR1 and CDR2 are SGHRS and YFSETQ. The CDR3 has 17 amino acids. V trimming: 4 bases; J trimming: 1 base; junction bases outside the gene matches: 5. The CDR3 DNA reads TGCGCCAGCAGCGTGGGACTAGCGGGGGCCCGCACAGATACGCAGTATTTT. Protein: CASSVGLAGARTDTQYF.

This clonotype was picked up a small number of times. The V call is TRBV3-1, the J call TRBJ1-2; maybe TRBD1 (6 bases). Per germline, CDR1 LGHDT and CDR2 YNNKEL (reference sequence). This CDR3 is 16 amino acids long. V was pared by 0 bases and J by 0 bases, with 11 bases between. This CDR3 is CASSQDTGPANYGYTF. Here the CDR3 DNA reads TGTGCCAGCAGCCAAGATACAGGGCCAGCTAACTATGGCTACACCTTC. The full variable domain, completed using reference TRBV3-1 and TRBJ1-2, is DTAVSQTPKYLVTQMGNDKSIKCEQNLGHDTMYWYKQDSKKFLKIMFSYNNKELIINETVPNRFSPKSPDKAHLNLHINSLELGDSAVYFCASSQDTGPANYGYTFGSGTRLTVV.